These 32 T cell receptor beta chains were sequenced from one sample in a study of a mutant IDH1 vaccine in newly diagnosed glioma. Repertoires were generated with immunoSEQ multiplex PCR, while TCRdb's copy carries only in-frame clones and drops some. Found here are some 70,000 clones, approximately 84% of them singletons; the top ten hold 10% to 15%. No antigen is known for these receptors. Time point of the sample: week 35, safety follow-up. Each dose of the vaccine consisted of 300 ug of mutant IDH1 20-mer peptide, with topical imiquimod. This specimen consisted of PBMCs, obtained from a glioma patient whose treatment included an IDH1 peptide vaccine. Receptors were obtained from a man between 18 and 29 years old with glioma.

The chain links TRBV7-2 to TRBJ1-1; D gene unclear. Trimming left V 6 bases short and J 1 base short, with 15 bases between. This CDR3 region has 15 residues. CDR1 and CDR2 from the germline V gene are SGHTA and FQGNSA. CDR3 DNA sequence: TGTGCCAGCAGGCCGAGGCCTGTTTGGAACACTGAAGCTTTCTTT. This sequence encodes CASRPRPVWNTEAFF.

The gene calls are TRBV4-1 and TRBJ2-7; D possibly uses TRBD1 or TRBD2 (5 bases each). Germline lookup yields CDR1 MGHRA and CDR2 YSYEKL. Between the trimmed V and J ends, which lost 2 bases and 7 bases, there was a span of 18 bases. The CDR3 length is 15 residues. CDR3 region: CASSQPEKPWGEQYF. The CDR3 nucleotides are TGCGCCAGCAGCCAACCAGAGAAACCCTGGGGGGAGCAGTACTTC.

This clone was counted once. This sequence joins TRBV4-1 and TRBJ1-1; D gene uncertain. In germline, CDR1 is MGHRA, CDR2 YSYEKL. With 0 bases removed from V and 2 bases from J, the gap between germline ends came to 13 bases. The CDR3 contains 16 residues. CDR3 nucleotides: TGCGCCAGCAGCCAAGATAAGGGTACACGTAACACTGAAGCTTTCTTT. Translation gives CASSQDKGTRNTEAFF.

The genes are TRBV19 and TRBJ2-1, with 8 bases that match TRBD2. The V and J ends lost 3 bases and 2 bases, in that order; junction bases with no gene match: 6. Germline lookup yields CDR1 LNHDA and CDR2 SQIVND (reference sequence). This CDR3 is 16 amino acids long. CDR3 loop: CASSIAGLATYNEQFF. CDR3 nucleotides: TGTGCCAGTAGTATTGCCGGACTAGCAACCTACAATGAGCAGTTCTTC.

V and J are TRBV5-1 and TRBJ2-4; TRBD1 aligns across 7 bases. The CDR3 is 15 residues long. V dropped 3 bases and J dropped 0; count of bases not matched to a gene: 3. Germline assignment: CDR1 SGHRS and CDR2 YFSETQ. CDR3 nucleotide sequence: TGCGCCAGCAGCTGGGACAGACTAGCCAAAAACATTCAGTACTTC. Its translation is CASSWDRLAKNIQYF.

The table lists this clone with a few counts. The CDR3 reads CASSILESEAFF. The CDR3 nucleotides are TGTGCCAGTAGTATACTCGAATCTGAAGCTTTCTTT. This rearrangement joins TRBV19 to TRBJ1-1; D ambiguous. Germline values: CDR1 LNHDA, CDR2 SQIVND (reference sequence). V lost 2 bases and J 6 bases, leaving 7 bases between the germline ends. This CDR3 region has 12 residues.

The chain joins TRBV27 to TRBJ1-2; unclear D gene. V gave up 5 bases and J gave up 5 bases, with 15 bases separating them. The CDR3 has 14 residues. Germline values: CDR1 MNHEY, CDR2 SMNVEV (reference sequence). CDR3 sequence reads: CASSPEPVKYGYTF. CDR3 coding DNA: TGTGCCAGCAGTCCCGAGCCGGTGAAGTATGGCTACACCTTC.

This sequence joins TRBV6-1 and TRBJ1-2; the D gene is possibly TRBD1 (5 bases). The CDR3 is made up of 14 amino acids. The V end was cut by 2 bases, the J end by 4 bases, with 11 bases between. Germline CDR1 reads MNHNS; CDR2 reads SASEGT. CDR3 loop: CASSESSGFYGYTF. The CDR3 DNA reads as TGTGCCAGCAGTGAAAGCTCAGGGTTCTATGGCTACACCTTC.

The chain uses TRBV5-1 and TRBJ2-7, with TRBD2 matching over 7 bases. In germline, CDR1 is SGHRS, CDR2 YFSETQ. The CDR3 is 15 amino acids. V was clipped by 4 bases and J by 1 base; unmatched bases: 8. CDR3 sequence (DNA): TGCGCCAGCAGCCCGGTCCAGGGAGGGTCCTACGAGCAGTACTTC. Its translation is CASSPVQGGSYEQYF.

This clone appeared a single time. The V and J genes are TRBV5-6 and TRBJ1-2; D is perhaps TRBD1 (6 bases). Trimming shortened V by 2 bases and J by 4 bases, and 15 bases separated the two germline ends. Germline CDR1 and CDR2: SGHDT and YYEEEE. This CDR3 is 15 amino acids long. CDR3 nucleotide sequence: TGTGCCAGCAGCTTACCAAGCAGGGGAAGCTATGGCTACACCTTC. Encoded protein: CASSLPSRGSYGYTF.

The gene calls are TRBV7-9 and TRBJ2-7; 8 bases match TRBD1. Losses at the gene ends were 4 bases for V and 9 bases for J; bases not matched to a gene: 11. CDR1 SEHNR and CDR2 FQNEAQ come from the germline V gene (reference sequence). This CDR3 spans 14 amino acids. The CDR3 region has the DNA TGTGCCAGCAGCTCCGCGGACAGGGCCTCGTCGCAGTACTTC. It specifies CASSSADRASSQYF.

The chain couples TRBV7-3 to TRBJ1-1; D is unresolved. V was trimmed by 5 bases and J by 1 base, leaving 14 bases between them. The CDR3 is 15 residues long. Germline V gives CDR1 SGHTA, CDR2 FQGTGA. The CDR3 spells CASSPSGSANTEAFF. In DNA, the CDR3 is TGTGCCAGCAGCCCGAGTGGGAGTGCGAACACTGAAGCTTTCTTT.

The chain carries TRBV7-2 and TRBJ2-1, with D perhaps TRBD2 (7 bases). This CDR3 spans 12 amino acids. V was clipped by 4 bases and J by 9 bases, with 10 bases between them. CDR1 SGHTA and CDR2 FQGNSA come from the germline V gene. CDR3 sequence: CASSSGGPEQFF. DNA of the CDR3: TGTGCCAGCAGCTCCGGGGGGCCTGAGCAGTTCTTC.

The rearrangement links TRBV5-1 to TRBJ2-2; 12 bases map to TRBD2. V trimming: 3 bases; J trimming: 6 bases; junction bases outside the gene matches: 9. This CDR3 is 17 amino acids long. Germline V gene data show CDR1 as SGHRS and CDR2 as YFSETQ. The CDR3 spells CASSWSPTSGRSGELFF. The CDR3 DNA follows: TGCGCCAGCAGCTGGTCCCCGACTAGCGGGAGATCCGGGGAGCTGTTTTTT.

This chain joins TRBV29-1 and TRBJ2-5; 7 nucleotides agree with TRBD2. J lost 3 bases, V lost 6 bases, and 10 bases had no gene match. CDR3 length equals 14 residues. Per the germline V gene, CDR1 is SQVTM and CDR2 is ANQGSEA. CDR3: CSVSPGGGKETQYF. The CDR3, as DNA: TGCAGCGTCTCACCGGGGGGAGGCAAAGAGACCCAGTACTTC.

This clone appeared a single time. This rearrangement joins TRBV5-6 to TRBJ2-3, with D unclear. V was pared by 1 base and J by 4 bases, with 1 base between. Germline assignment: CDR1 SGHDT and CDR2 YYEEEE. The CDR3 spans 11 residues. The CDR3 spells CASSLSDTQYF. Here the CDR3 DNA reads TGTGCCAGCAGCTTGTCAGATACGCAGTATTTT. Variable domain in full (rest from reference TRBV5-6 and TRBJ2-3): DAGVTQSPTHLIKTRGQQVTLRCSPKSGHDTVSWYQQALGQGPQFIFQYYEEEERQRGNFPDRFSGHQFPNYSSELNVNALLLGDSALYLCASSLSDTQYFGPGTRLTVL.

J is TRBJ1-1 and V is TRBV7-3; D is unresolved. Germline V gene data show CDR1 as SGHTA and CDR2 as FQGTGA. The CDR3 loop spans 16 amino acids. Between the trimmed V and J ends, which lost 1 base and 1 base, there was a span of 13 bases. CDR3 nucleotides: TGTGCCAGCAGCTTAATGGGTGGACGTGAGAACACTGAAGCTTTCTTT. This encodes CASSLMGGRENTEAFF.

The rearrangement joins TRBV4-3 to TRBJ2-7; 8 nucleotides line up with TRBD2. J gave up 3 bases and V 0 bases, and 4 bases lay outside the gene matches. Germline V gene lookup returns CDR1 LGHNA and CDR2 YSLEER. This CDR3 region has 15 residues. CDR3 residues: CASSQDLAGVYEQYF. The CDR3 coding sequence is TGCGCCAGCAGCCAAGACCTAGCGGGTGTCTACGAGCAGTACTTC.

The CDR3 is CASSLMTQGNQPQHF. The CDR3, as DNA: TGTGCCAGCAGCTTAATGACTCAGGGGAATCAGCCCCAGCATTTT. The rearrangement links TRBV5-6 to TRBJ1-5; tentatively, D is TRBD1 (6 bases). V lost 2 bases, J lost 4 bases, and 13 bases lay in between. Germline V lookup: CDR1 SGHDT, CDR2 YYEEEE. This CDR3 is built from 15 residues.

The chain uses TRBV6-1 and TRBJ1-2, with D possibly matching TRBD1 (6 bases). The germline V gene has CDR1 MNHNS and CDR2 SASEGT. V lost 1 base and J lost 4, with 13 bases in between. This CDR3 contains 15 residues. CDR3 in DNA: TGTGCCAGCAGTGAAGTCCCGGCAGGGGCCTATGGCTACACCTTC. This codes for CASSEVPAGAYGYTF.

The chain joins TRBV7-2 to TRBJ1-2; D is uncertain. The CDR3 is made up of 12 amino acids. The V and J ends lost 7 bases and 2 bases respectively, with 8 bases between them. Per the germline V gene, CDR1 is SGHTA and CDR2 is FQGNSA. CDR3 in amino acids: CASMGPNYGYTF. The CDR3 DNA is TGTGCCAGCATGGGCCCGAACTATGGCTACACCTTC.

This clone has only a few counts. The chain joins TRBV4-1 to TRBJ1-2; possibly TRBD1 for D (5 bases). Germline CDR1 MGHRA, CDR2 YSYEKL. Trimming cost V 4 bases and J 4 bases, with 13 bases left between them. CDR3 length equals 14 residues. CDR3 nucleotide sequence: TGCGCCAGCAGCCGCCCGGGAGGGGTCTATGGCTACACCTTC. As protein: CASSRPGGVYGYTF.

This chain connects TRBV5-4 to TRBJ2-7, with D possibly TRBD1 on 5 matching bases. This CDR3 comprises 13 residues. The V and J ends lost 4 bases and 2 bases respectively, with 10 bases between them. Germline V lookup: CDR1 SGHNT, CDR2 YYREEE (reference sequence). CDR3: CASSPQGAYEQYF. In nucleotides, the CDR3 is TGTGCCAGCAGCCCCCAAGGGGCCTACGAGCAGTACTTC.

This chain uses TRBV5-6 with TRBJ2-5, with 9 bases identical to TRBD2. Germline CDR1 SGHDT, CDR2 YYEEEE. J lost 2 bases, V lost 4 bases, and 3 bases had no gene match. CDR3 size: 14 residues. CDR3 nucleotides: TGTGCCAGCAGCCGCGGACTAGCGCAAGAGACCCAGTACTTC. Translated, it gives CASSRGLAQETQYF. The full variable domain, in which reference TRBV5-6 and TRBJ2-5 provide the parts outside the CDR3, is DAGVTQSPTHLIKTRGQQVTLRCSPKSGHDTVSWYQQALGQGPQFIFQYYEEEERQRGNFPDRFSGHQFPNYSSELNVNALLLGDSALYLCASSRGLAQETQYFGPGTRLLVL.

This rearrangement joins TRBV19 to TRBJ2-7; 9 positions agree with TRBD1. Germline loops: CDR1 LNHDA, CDR2 SQIVND (reference sequence). The ends lost 6 bases at V and 0 bases at J; junction bases unmatched: 6. This CDR3 contains 15 residues. CDR3 in DNA: TGTGCCAGTAGCCGGGACAGGGAGAGCTCCTACGAGCAGTACTTC. Its protein is CASSRDRESSYEQYF.

The chain is built from TRBV27 and TRBJ2-5; no clear D. Trimming removed 4 bases from V and 8 bases from J, with 8 bases in between. From germline, CDR1 is MNHEY and CDR2 SMNVEV (reference sequence). The CDR3 totals 11 residues. In DNA form, the CDR3 reads TGTGCCAGCAGTTCCTATAGAACCCAGTACTTC. This encodes CASSSYRTQYF.

The chain couples TRBV7-2 to TRBJ2-1; 8 bases map to TRBD2. Germline CDR1 reads SGHTA; CDR2 reads FQGNSA. The junction had 2 bases not matched to a gene; V was cut back by 1 base and J by 9 bases. This CDR3 has 13 residues. CDR3 sequence: CASSLVAGSEQFF. CDR3 DNA: TGTGCCAGCAGCTTAGTAGCGGGGAGTGAGCAGTTCTTC.

V gene TRBV9 combines with J gene TRBJ2-5, with D possibly matching TRBD1 (6 bases). Trimming cost V 0 bases and J 0 bases, with 9 bases left between them. CDR1 and CDR2 (germline): SGDLS, YYNGEE. The CDR3 sequence is 15 residues long. The CDR3 bases are TGTGCCAGCAGCGTAGGGGGGCACGACCAAGAGACCCAGTACTTC. Translating gives CASSVGGHDQETQYF.

The chain has TRBV18 and TRBJ1-1; a weak D match, TRBD1 (5 bases). The CDR3 extends over 14 amino acids. Trimming took off 2 bases at V and 6 bases at J, with 13 bases between the two ends. Germline loops: CDR1 KGHSH, CDR2 LQKENI. The CDR3, as DNA: TGTGCCAGCTCACCATTGCAGGGAGGGGCTGAAGCTTTCTTT. Amino acids: CASSPLQGGAEAFF.

The J gene is TRBJ2-5, the V gene TRBV30; possibly TRBD2 for D (6 bases). Trimming took 7 bases from V and 4 from J, leaving 13 bases between them. This CDR3 is built from 12 residues. Germline V CDR1 and CDR2: GTSNPN, SVGIG (reference sequence). CDR3 coding DNA: TGTGCCTTCGCGCAGGGAGGAGAGACCCAGTACTTC. Amino acid sequence: CAFAQGGETQYF.

The chain combines TRBV27 with TRBJ2-7, with D uncertain. The CDR3 contains 13 residues. The V and J ends lost 2 bases and 2 bases respectively, with 7 bases between them. From germline, CDR1 is MNHEY and CDR2 SMNVEV (reference sequence). The CDR3 reads CASSLGRAYEQYF. Written as DNA, the CDR3 is TGTGCCAGCAGTTTAGGACGCGCCTACGAGCAGTACTTC.

This clone was recorded once. The CDR3 DNA is TGTGCCAGCACCCAGGGGGGCAGGCGTCACTATGGCTACACCTTC. This sequence encodes CASTQGGRRHYGYTF. The chain combines TRBV6-5 with TRBJ1-2, with TRBD1 matching over 7 bases. This CDR3 spans 15 amino acids. The V segment lost 7 bases and the J segment 3 bases; nucleotides outside the gene matches: 11. Germline lookup yields CDR1 MNHEY and CDR2 SVGAGI.